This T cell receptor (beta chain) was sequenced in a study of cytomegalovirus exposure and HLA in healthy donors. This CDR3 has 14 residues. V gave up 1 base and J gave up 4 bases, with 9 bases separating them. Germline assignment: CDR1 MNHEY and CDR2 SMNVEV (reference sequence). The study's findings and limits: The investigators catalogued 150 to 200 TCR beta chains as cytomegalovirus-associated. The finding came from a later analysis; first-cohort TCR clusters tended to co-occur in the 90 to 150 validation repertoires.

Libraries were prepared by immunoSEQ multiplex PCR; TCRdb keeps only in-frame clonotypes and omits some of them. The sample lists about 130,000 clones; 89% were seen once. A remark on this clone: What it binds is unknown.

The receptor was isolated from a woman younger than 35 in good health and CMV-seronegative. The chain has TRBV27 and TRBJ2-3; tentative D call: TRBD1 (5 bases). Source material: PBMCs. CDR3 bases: TGTGCCAGCAGTTTATGGCAAGGGGCAGATACGCAGTATTTT. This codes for CASSLWQGADTQYF.